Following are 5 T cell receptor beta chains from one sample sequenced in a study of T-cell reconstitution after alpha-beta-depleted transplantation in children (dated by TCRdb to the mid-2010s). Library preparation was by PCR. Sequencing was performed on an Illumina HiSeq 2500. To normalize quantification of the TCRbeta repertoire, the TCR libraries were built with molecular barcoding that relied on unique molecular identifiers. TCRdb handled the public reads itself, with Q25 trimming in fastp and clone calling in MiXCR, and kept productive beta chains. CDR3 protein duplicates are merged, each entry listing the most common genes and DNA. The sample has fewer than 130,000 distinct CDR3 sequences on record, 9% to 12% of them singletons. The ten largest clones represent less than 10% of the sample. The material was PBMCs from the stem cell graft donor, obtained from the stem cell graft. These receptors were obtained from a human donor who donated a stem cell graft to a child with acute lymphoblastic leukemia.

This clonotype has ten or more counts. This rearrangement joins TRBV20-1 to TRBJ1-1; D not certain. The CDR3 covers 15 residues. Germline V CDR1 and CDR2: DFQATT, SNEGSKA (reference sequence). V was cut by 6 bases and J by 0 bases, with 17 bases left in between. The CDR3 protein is CSAGNLEGMNTEAFF. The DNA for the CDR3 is TGCAGTGCGGGAAACCTGGAGGGTATGAACACTGAAGCTTTCTTT.

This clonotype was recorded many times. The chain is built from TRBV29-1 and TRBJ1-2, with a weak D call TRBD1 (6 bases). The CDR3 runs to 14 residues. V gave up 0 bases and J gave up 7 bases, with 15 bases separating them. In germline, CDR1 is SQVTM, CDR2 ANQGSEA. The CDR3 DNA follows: TGCAGCGTTGAAGATTTTTCGGGGGCCGGTGGCTACACCTTC. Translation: CSVEDFSGAGGYTF.

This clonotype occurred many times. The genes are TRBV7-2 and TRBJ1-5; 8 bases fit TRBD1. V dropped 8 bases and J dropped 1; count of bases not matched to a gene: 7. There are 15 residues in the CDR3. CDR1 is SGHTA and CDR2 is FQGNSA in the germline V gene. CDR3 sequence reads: CASGAGGLSNQPQHF. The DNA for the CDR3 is TGTGCCAGCGGGGCAGGGGGCTTGAGCAATCAGCCCCAGCATTTT.

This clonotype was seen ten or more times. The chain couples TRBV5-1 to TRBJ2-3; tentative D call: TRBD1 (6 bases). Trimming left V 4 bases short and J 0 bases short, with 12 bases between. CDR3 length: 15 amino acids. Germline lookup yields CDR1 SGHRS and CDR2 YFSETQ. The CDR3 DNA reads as TGCGCCAGCAGCGGGACATCCGCTAGCACAGATACGCAGTATTTT. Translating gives CASSGTSASTDTQYF.

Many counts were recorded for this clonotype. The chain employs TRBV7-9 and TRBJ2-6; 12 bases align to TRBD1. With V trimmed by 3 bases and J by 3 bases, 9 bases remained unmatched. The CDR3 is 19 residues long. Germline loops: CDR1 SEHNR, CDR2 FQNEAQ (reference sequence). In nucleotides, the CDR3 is TGTGCCAGCAGCTTTGAGGCGGGACAGGGGGCTGTTGGGGCCAACGTCCTGACTTTC. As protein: CASSFEAGQGAVGANVLTF. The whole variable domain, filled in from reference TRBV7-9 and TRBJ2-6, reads DTGVSQNPRHKITKRGQNVTFRCDPISEHNRLYWYRQTLGQGPEFLTYFQNEAQLEKSRLLSDRFSAERPKGSFSTLEIQRTEQGDSAMYLCASSFEAGQGAVGANVLTFGAGSRLTVL.